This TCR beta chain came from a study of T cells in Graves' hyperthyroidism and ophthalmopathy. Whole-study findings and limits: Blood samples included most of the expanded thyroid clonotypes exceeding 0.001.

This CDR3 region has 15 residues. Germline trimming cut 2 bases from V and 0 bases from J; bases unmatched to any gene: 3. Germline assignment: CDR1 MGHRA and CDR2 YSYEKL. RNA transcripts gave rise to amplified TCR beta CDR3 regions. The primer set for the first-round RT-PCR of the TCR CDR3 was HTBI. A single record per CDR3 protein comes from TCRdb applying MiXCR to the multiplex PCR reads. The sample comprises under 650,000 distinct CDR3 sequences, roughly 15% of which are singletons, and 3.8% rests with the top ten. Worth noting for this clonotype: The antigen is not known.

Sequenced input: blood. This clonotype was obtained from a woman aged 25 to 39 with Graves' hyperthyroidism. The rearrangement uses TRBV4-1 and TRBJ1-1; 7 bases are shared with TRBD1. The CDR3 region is CASSQPGTVNTEAFF. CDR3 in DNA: TGCGCCAGCAGCCAACCCGGGACAGTGAACACTGAAGCTTTCTTT.